These T cell receptor beta chains were read from a single sample in a study of T cell repertoires in cytomegalovirus infection. Each CDR3 protein gets one entry after TCRdb re-called the reads with MiXCR. The table shows around 310,000 distinct CDR3 sequences, with about a sixth occurring only once. Material for sequencing was PBMCs. Receptor source: a human donor in good health (CMV status not recorded). Some clones in this sample may be carry-over from other donors' samples. The conserved cysteine and the conserved F or W are not part of the CDR3 here. Each record gives: CDR3 protein, V gene, clone size, D gene. D genes are given only for firm matches. Clone sizes are given selectively: once, few, many, or a class where the clone is expanded.

CDR3: ASSQTGGPDGNSPLH
V: TRBV7-6
size: many
D: TRBD1

CDR3: ASSLYSAMNTEAF
V: TRBV12-3/TRBV12-4
size: few
D: NA

CDR3: ASRQNRLNEQF
V: TRBV7-2
size: NA
D: NA

CDR3: AITASSGNEQF
V: TRBV10-3
size: few
D: NA

CDR3: SVAGLELTDTQY
V: TRBV29-1
size: few
D: TRBD2

CDR3: ASSWDSKNTEAF
V: TRBV7-9
size: few
D: TRBD1

CDR3: ASSLEDRGQTALGYT
V: TRBV5-1
size: NA
D: TRBD1

CDR3: ASALHMGIDSWAKNIQY
V: TRBV12-3/TRBV12-4
size: many
D: NA

CDR3: ASQNPGRTGELF
V: TRBV7-3
size: many
D: NA

CDR3: ASSYASDGAEAF
V: TRBV6-5
size: NA
D: NA

CDR3: ASSFLSGAGDTQY
V: TRBV11-1
size: many
D: TRBD2

CDR3: ASSLTGGFLETQY
V: TRBV7-2
size: many
D: TRBD2

CDR3: SARKGRGVQNSPIH
V: TRBV20-1
size: NA
D: NA

CDR3: ASTQGIWGGVNQPQH
V: TRBV7-8
size: many
D: NA

CDR3: ASSEFGDGYTQY
V: TRBV2
size: many
D: NA

CDR3: AISESTLTDTYGYT
V: TRBV10-3
size: few
D: NA

CDR3: ASGRRGQGLPLH
V: TRBV12-5
size: NA
D: TRBD1

CDR3: PSSQERASDTQY
V: TRBV4-3
size: once
D: NA

CDR3: ASSYGAYSGGTDTQY
V: TRBV6-6
size: many
D: TRBD2

CDR3: ASSQQERLGYT
V: TRBV3-1
size: NA
D: NA

CDR3: ASSPLSTDYNEQF
V: TRBV18
size: NA
D: NA

CDR3: ASSLVPSGASYEQY
V: TRBV5-5
size: NA
D: TRBD2

CDR3: ASSVQGTQQPQH
V: TRBV19
size: once
D: TRBD1

CDR3: ASSPQFEGISGELF
V: TRBV4-1
size: NA
D: NA

CDR3: ASSFTVQQPQH
V: TRBV28
size: few
D: NA

CDR3: ASSLAAGNYGYT
V: TRBV5-4
size: few
D: NA

CDR3: ASSQDRGLETQY
V: TRBV7-7
size: many
D: TRBD1

CDR3: ASSLEGRAWEKLF
V: TRBV12-3/TRBV12-4
size: many
D: NA

CDR3: ASSQPWPRNFIQY
V: TRBV4-1
size: many
D: NA

CDR3: ASSLQGLASNEQF
V: TRBV6-2/TRBV6-3
size: NA
D: TRBD2

CDR3: ASSLASAGGIYEQY
V: TRBV28
size: many
D: TRBD2

CDR3: ASSHPQISNQPQH
V: TRBV2
size: NA
D: NA

CDR3: SAPGLAGAPDTQY
V: TRBV20-1
size: NA
D: TRBD2

CDR3: ASSKAGQSSYNEQF
V: TRBV6-1
size: many
D: NA

CDR3: ASGADYNEQF
V: TRBV2
size: many
D: NA

CDR3: ASSPQGIRLVQPQH
V: TRBV14
size: NA
D: TRBD1

CDR3: ASSYPSSYQGESSYNEQF
V: TRBV6-2/TRBV6-3
size: few
D: NA

CDR3: SVPVAGLTDTQY
V: TRBV29-1
size: NA
D: TRBD2

CDR3: ASSLSQGRLTEAF
V: TRBV12-3/TRBV12-4
size: many
D: NA

CDR3: ASSLGTGFAHEQY
V: TRBV7-7
size: few
D: TRBD1

CDR3: SARDPGVSTDTQY
V: TRBV20-1
size: few
D: NA

CDR3: AISEGLAGEQETQY
V: TRBV10-3
size: many
D: TRBD2

CDR3: ASSFRQEQAL
V: TRBV28
size: few
D: NA

CDR3: ASSPSSSADTQY
V: TRBV7-9
size: many
D: NA

CDR3: ASSLLGLGGYEQY
V: TRBV6-5
size: few
D: TRBD2

CDR3: ASSSGGRYEQY
V: TRBV5-4
size: few
D: NA

CDR3: ASSLEATGTQPQH
V: TRBV7-2
size: many
D: TRBD1

CDR3: ASSPTEGLSETQY
V: TRBV4-1
size: many
D: NA

CDR3: ATQPGNNSPLH
V: TRBV10-3
size: many
D: NA

CDR3: ASSRTSSYNEQF
V: TRBV19
size: NA
D: NA

CDR3: ASSSPRDRVILPPLPNSEETQY
V: TRBV7-9
size: many
D: TRBD1

CDR3: SAGGQGSYNEQF
V: TRBV20-1
size: NA
D: TRBD1